One T cell receptor (beta chain) is described in this entry. No antigen is known for it. The sample originates from a study of OX40 agonist ivuxolimab in advanced cancers. About the research overall: The patients got ivuxolimab, which is an agonistic anti-OX40 (CD134) antibody. Administration of intravenous ivuxolimab to patients occurred every 2 weeks at 0.01 to 10 mg/kg. Regarding the study as a whole: The antigens recognized by the expanded peripheral T cells, that is their antigen specificity, were not determined.

Repertoires were generated with immunoSEQ multiplex PCR, while TCRdb's copy carries only in-frame clones and drops some. The repertoire has more than 65,000 clones, around 85% of them found once; the top ten carry 5.5% to 6%. The germline V and J ends were trimmed by 2 bases and 4 bases, with 12 bases remaining between them. CDR3 length: 16 residues. Germline V gives CDR1 LGHNA, CDR2 YSLEER. The starting material was CD4+ or CD8+ T cells sorted from blood, obtained in a trial of the OX40 agonist ivuxolimab. The TCR sequence derives from an adult with an advanced solid tumor such as melanoma, head and neck, liver or kidney cancer. The chain combines TRBV4-3 with TRBJ2-6, with D possibly TRBD1 on 6 matching bases. DNA of the CDR3: TGCGCCAGCAGCCAACAACAGGGTGCCGGGGCCAACGTCCTGACTTTC. Its protein product is CASSQQQGAGANVLTF.